These 14 T cell receptor beta chains came from one sample sequenced in a study of CD8+CD57+ T cells in acquired aplastic anemia. Profiling of TCR beta VDJ combinations and CDR3 sequences used genomic DNA as template. TCRdb reprocessed the reads with MiXCR, giving one entry per CDR3 protein. The repertoire holds about 150,000 distinct CDR3 sequences, with 40% to 50% as singletons. Flow cytometry had shown expanded CD8+CD57+ cells in the patients chosen for sequencing. The sequencing input was sorted CD4+, CD8+, or CD8+CD57+ T cells (not recorded which) from PBMCs. The receptor set was obtained from a human donor with aplastic anemia.

This clonotype has a single count. The CDR3 loop reads CATSDHSLGGKDYGYTF. The CDR3 nucleotides read TGTGCCACCAGTGACCACTCTTTAGGGGGCAAGGACTATGGCTACACCTTC. The chain uses TRBV24-1 and TRBJ1-2; 7 bases match TRBD1. The ends lost 4 bases at V and 3 bases at J; junction bases unmatched: 13. The CDR3 runs 17 residues. The germline V gene has CDR1 KGHDR and CDR2 SFDVKD.

The CDR3 spells CASRSDRVTYEQYF. The CDR3 coding sequence is TGCGCCAGCAGGTCGGACAGGGTCACCTACGAGCAGTACTTC. V is TRBV5-1 and J is TRBJ2-7; TRBD1 matches at 8 bases. The CDR3 is 14 amino acids. V was clipped by 5 bases and J by 2 bases; unmatched bases: 6. Germline V gives CDR1 SGHRS, CDR2 YFSETQ.

This chain's CDR3 is CASSVSGDGYTF. Written as DNA, the CDR3 is TGTGCCAGCAGTGTGTCCGGGGATGGCTACACCTTC. The chain carries TRBV2 and TRBJ1-2; D gene ambiguous. The CDR3 loop spans 12 amino acids. Trimming cost V 4 bases and J 6 bases, with 9 bases left between them. CDR1 and CDR2 from the germline V gene are SNHLY and FYNNEI. The complete variable domain, with remaining parts taken from reference TRBV2 and TRBJ1-2, reads EPEVTQTPSHQVTQMGQEVILRCVPISNHLYFYWYRQILGQKVEFLVSFYNNEISEKSEIFDDQFSVERPDGSNFTLKIRSTKLEDSAMYFCASSVSGDGYTFGSGTRLTVV.

The genes are TRBV2 and TRBJ2-5; no reliable D call. Deletions cut 0 bases from V and 1 base from J, with 9 bases between. This CDR3 has 15 residues. Germline-derived CDR1 and CDR2 are SNHLY and FYNNEI. The CDR3 reads CASSEARTVQETQYF. The CDR3 coding sequence is TGTGCCAGCAGTGAAGCGCGCACGGTCCAAGAGACCCAGTACTTC.

The chain joins TRBV2 to TRBJ2-7; D is perhaps TRBD2 (5 bases). The V gene's germline CDR1 is SNHLY and CDR2 FYNNEI. This CDR3 contains 11 residues. V lost 10 bases and J 2 bases, leaving 9 bases between the germline ends. The CDR3 region is CAIRRTYEQYF. As DNA, the CDR3 is TGTGCCATCAGGAGGACCTACGAGCAGTACTTC.

The genes are TRBV24-1 and TRBJ2-1, with 8 positions matching TRBD2. The germline V gene encodes CDR1 KGHDR and CDR2 SFDVKD. J lost 7 bases, V lost 4 bases, and 8 bases had no gene match. The CDR3 is made up of 15 amino acids. CDR3 DNA sequence: TGTGCCACCAGTGACTCCGGACTAGCCCGTAATGAGCAGTTCTTC. Protein sequence: CATSDSGLARNEQFF.

The rearrangement links TRBV7-9 to TRBJ1-1; D is uncertain. Germline V CDR1 and CDR2: SEHNR, FQNEAQ (reference sequence). This CDR3 has 11 residues. Between the trimmed V and J ends, which lost 6 bases and 4 bases, there was a span of 6 bases. The CDR3 is CASRSVTEAFF. In nucleotides, the CDR3 is TGTGCCAGCAGGTCTGTCACTGAAGCTTTCTTT.

A remark on this clonotype: A read error may account for a junction end that differs from germline. V usage is TRBV20-1 and J usage is TRBJ1-2; D gene uncertain. Germline V gene lookup returns CDR1 DFQATT and CDR2 SNEGSKA (reference sequence). This CDR3 spans 10 amino acids. CDR3 loop: CSAPWSHSVF. For the CDR3, the DNA is TGCAGTGCTCCGTGGAGCCACAGTGTCTTC.

This clonotype was counted a few times. This is likely a read error, given that the CDR3 carries no conserved phenylalanine or tryptophan at its end. This sequence joins TRBV9 and TRBJ2-1; 11 bases are shared with TRBD2. CDR1 is SGDLS, CDR2 YYNGEE, per germline. Trimming at V came to 4 bases and at J to 7 bases, leaving 10 bases not matched to a gene. This CDR3 is built from 16 residues. DNA of the CDR3: TGTGCCAGCAGCTCCCCTAGCGGGAGGTTAGAGAATGAGCAGTTCCTC. This codes for CASSSPSGRLENEQFL.

This chain uses TRBV20-1 with TRBJ2-1; 9 positions match TRBD1. The length of the CDR3 is 13 residues. V lost 3 bases, J lost 6 bases, and 3 bases stayed unmatched. Germline V gene sequence: CDR1 DFQATT, CDR2 SNEGSKA (reference sequence). The CDR3 DNA follows: TGCAGTGCTAGGGACAGGGGAGGCAATGAGCAGTTCTTC. It yields the protein CSARDRGGNEQFF.

This clonotype occurred many times. The rearrangement links TRBV7-3 to TRBJ2-1, with 7 bases matching TRBD2. V trimming: 5 bases; J trimming: 4 bases; junction bases outside the gene matches: 5. The CDR3 sequence is 14 residues long. Germline-derived CDR1 and CDR2 are SGHTA and FQGTGA. The CDR3 DNA sequence: TGTGCCAGCAGCCCCAGCGGGGCGTACAATGAGCAGTTCTTC. The encoded protein is CASSPSGAYNEQFF.

The chain combines TRBV2 with TRBJ1-1, with 12 bases lining up with TRBD1. V shed 6 bases and J 5 bases; nucleotides not matched to a gene: 7. This CDR3 region has 15 residues. Germline CDR1 SNHLY, CDR2 FYNNEI. CDR3 protein: CASRDWDRGPTEAFF. The CDR3 nucleotides are TGTGCCAGCAGAGACTGGGACAGGGGGCCAACTGAAGCTTTCTTT.

V and J are TRBV20-1 and TRBJ2-1, with D perhaps matching TRBD1 (5 bases). This CDR3 contains 15 residues. The germline gives CDR1 DFQATT, CDR2 SNEGSKA (reference sequence). V gave up 0 bases and J gave up 7 bases, with 16 bases separating them. The CDR3 nucleotides read TGCAGTGCTAGAGAGAGTTGCAGGGTGAAGAATGAGCAGTTCTTC. Translating gives CSARESCRVKNEQFF.

The chain combines TRBV19 with TRBJ1-1; 8 bases map to TRBD1. The CDR3 loop spans 15 amino acids. J gave up 1 base and V 4 bases, and 5 bases lay outside the gene matches. Looked up from germline, CDR1 is LNHDA and CDR2 is SQIVND (reference sequence). CDR3 residues: CASSTAGTGNTEAFF. Here the CDR3 DNA reads TGTGCCAGTAGTACGGCCGGGACAGGGAACACTGAAGCTTTCTTT.